These T cell receptor beta chains were read from a single sample in a study of blood T cell repertoires in COVID-19. Sequencing used immunoSEQ multiplex PCR; TCRdb keeps in-frame clones, though not all of them. The top ten clones hold 7% to 10% of a sample with some 490,000 clones, 80% to 90% of them seen once. Sequencing was performed on PBMCs or T cells enriched from blood (not recorded which). The receptors shown here come from a woman aged 60-75 years who had recovered from COVID-19. The CDR3 runs from the conserved cysteine through the conserved F or W. A D gene is named only where the DNA matches it firmly. Clone size, where shown, is once, few, many, or a class for clones that have expanded.

NA	NA	TRBJ1-5	TRBV4-2	CASSQEGPGVGQPQHF	TGTGCCAGCAGCCAAGAGGGACCGGGGGTGGGTCAGCCCCAGCATTTT
NA	NA	TRBJ1-2	TRBV4-1	CASSPLPGGYTF	TGCGCCAGCAGCCCGCTTCCGGGGGGCTACACCTTC
NA	TRBD1	TRBJ1-2	TRBV28	CASAQGQGGYGYTF	TGTGCCAGCGCCCAGGGACAGGGCGGCTATGGCTACACCTTC
NA	TRBD2	TRBJ2-7	TRBV28	CASTSGGEWEQYF	TGTGCCAGCACGAGCGGGGGAGAATGGGAGCAGTACTTC
once	NA	TRBJ1-1	TRBV7-6	CASSLDRDTEAFF	TGTGCCAGCAGCTTAGACAGGGACACTGAAGCTTTCTTT
once	TRBD2	TRBJ2-1	TRBV19	CASIPSRGGNEQFF	TGTGCCAGTATCCCCTCGCGGGGGGGGAATGAGCAGTTCTTC
NA	NA	TRBJ2-2	TRBV4-1	CASSQELAVYWTGELFF	TGCGCCAGCAGCCAAGAGTTGGCGGTGTACTGGACCGGGGAGCTGTTTTTT
NA	NA	TRBJ1-1	TRBV20-1	CSARRDTEAFF	TGCAGTGCTAGGAGGGACACTGAAGCTTTCTTT
NA	NA	TRBJ1-3	TRBV9	CASSPSGASRTGNTIYF	TGTGCCAGCAGCCCTAGTGGGGCCTCGAGGACTGGAAACACCATATATTTT
NA	NA	TRBJ2-2	TRBV9	CASSVRGENTGELFF	TGTGCCAGCAGCGTCCGCGGGGAGAACACCGGGGAGCTGTTTTTT
NA	NA	TRBJ2-3	TRBV19	CASSIARPGRTDTQYF	TGTGCCAGTAGTATAGCTAGGCCAGGGCGCACAGATACGCAGTATTTT
NA	NA	TRBJ1-1	TRBV9	CASRARTDTEAFF	TGTGCCAGCAGGGCCCGGACAGACACTGAAGCTTTCTTT
NA	NA	TRBJ1-1	TRBV18	CASSPPDRINTEAFF	TGTGCCAGCTCACCACCCGACAGGATAAACACTGAAGCTTTCTTT
NA	TRBD1	TRBJ1-1	TRBV19	CASSLTGGMAEAFF	TGTGCCAGTAGTCTGACAGGGGGGATGGCTGAAGCTTTCTTT
NA	TRBD1	TRBJ1-6	TRBV12-5	CASGPTGGHSPLHF	TGTGCTAGTGGCCCGACAGGGGGCCACTCACCCCTCCACTTT
NA	NA	TRBJ1-1	TRBV5-1	CASSLGGLRTEAFF	TGCGCCAGCAGCTTAGGGGGATTGCGGACTGAAGCTTTCTTT
NA	TRBD2	TRBJ2-2	TRBV11-2	CASSLAGGLTGELFF	TGTGCCAGCAGCTTAGCCGGGGGACTAACCGGGGAGCTGTTTTTT